This TCR beta chain is from a study of PD-1 blockade in classical Hodgkin lymphoma. The V gene's germline CDR1 is LGHNA and CDR2 YSLEER. CDR3 length: 18 residues. Trimming left V 0 bases short and J 0 bases short, with 14 bases between. Study findings and constraints: Reported baseline diversity: healthy donors highest, relapsed/refractory patients lowest. Newly diagnosed and completely responding patients shared comparable baseline diversity. Significant TCR diversity gains by C4D1 occurred in CD4+ but not CD8+ cells.

A few counts support this clone. The antigen is undetermined. Time point reported: cycle 4 day 1 (C4D1), after more than 5 weeks of nivolumab. Each patient relapsed following autologous stem cell transplantation, and prior brentuximab vedotin exposure differed. Clones were read by immunoSEQ multiplex PCR, and TCRdb kept only the in-frame ones, dropping some. This sample has 90,000 to 100,000 clones, with roughly 73% found just once. The chain joins TRBV4-3 to TRBJ1-4; weak D call: TRBD1 (6 bases). The sequencing here drew on peripheral blood mononuclear cells (PBMCs), taken before the fourth cycle of nivolumab. The TCR comes from a human donor with classical Hodgkin lymphoma. CDR3 residues: CASSQEGGTAATNEKLFF. The CDR3 bases are TGCGCCAGCAGCCAAGAAGGGGGGACGGCGGCAACTAATGAAAAACTGTTTTTT.